This T cell receptor beta chain was profiled in a study of T cells after yellow fever vaccination. Study-level information: Fractions with few cells were prepared using SMART-Seq v4 Ultra Low Input. Study-level findings and limits: Abundant clonotypes from the bulk population could contaminate FACS-sorted repertoires. In post-booster samples, most primary-vaccination clones reappeared (approximately 95% CD4, 75% to 90% CD8). CD4 and CD8 compartments shared a small share of clonotypes.

TCRdb re-derived calls from the 5' RACE reads in MiXCR, one entry per CDR3 protein. The data hold hundreds of thousands of distinct CDR3 sequences, with less than 25% observed a single time. This CDR3 is 14 amino acids long. Germline V gene sequence: CDR1 SGHRS, CDR2 YFSETQ. The V end lost 0 bases, the J end lost 8 bases, and 9 bases lay between the germline ends. This clonotype was observed a handful of times. What it binds is unknown. Sequences were derived from PBMCs, sampled roughly 20 days after the first yellow fever vaccination. This receptor was identified in a man younger than 30 who received the YFV17D yellow fever vaccine. The V gene is TRBV5-1, the J gene TRBJ1-6; perhaps TRBD1 as D (6 bases). The CDR3 DNA is TGCGCCAGCAGCTTGGGGGGGCCGGATTCACCCCTCCACTTT. It codes for CASSLGGPDSPLHF.